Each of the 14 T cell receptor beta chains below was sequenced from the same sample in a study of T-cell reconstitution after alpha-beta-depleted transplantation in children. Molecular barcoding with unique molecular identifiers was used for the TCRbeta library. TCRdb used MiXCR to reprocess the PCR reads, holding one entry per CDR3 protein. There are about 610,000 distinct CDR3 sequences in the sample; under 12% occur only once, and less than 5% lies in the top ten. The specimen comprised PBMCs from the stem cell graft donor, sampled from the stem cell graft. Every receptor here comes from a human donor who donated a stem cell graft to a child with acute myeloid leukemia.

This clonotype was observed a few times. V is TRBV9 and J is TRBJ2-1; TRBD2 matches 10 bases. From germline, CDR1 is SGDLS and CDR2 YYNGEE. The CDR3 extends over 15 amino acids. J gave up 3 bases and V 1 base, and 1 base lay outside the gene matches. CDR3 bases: TGTGCCAGCAGCGTACTAGCGGGAGACTACAATGAGCAGTTCTTC. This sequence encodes CASSVLAGDYNEQFF.

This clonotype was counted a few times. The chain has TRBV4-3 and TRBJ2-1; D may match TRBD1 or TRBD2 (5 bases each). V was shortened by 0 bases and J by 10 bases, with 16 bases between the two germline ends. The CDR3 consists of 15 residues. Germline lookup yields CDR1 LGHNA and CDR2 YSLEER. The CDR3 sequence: CASSQELEGRAEQFF. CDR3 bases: TGCGCCAGCAGCCAAGAGCTCGAGGGGCGAGCGGAGCAGTTCTTC.

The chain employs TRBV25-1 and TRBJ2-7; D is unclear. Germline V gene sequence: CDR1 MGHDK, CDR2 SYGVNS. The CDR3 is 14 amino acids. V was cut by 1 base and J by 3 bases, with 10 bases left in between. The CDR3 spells CASSESTLNYEQYF. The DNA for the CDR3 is TGTGCCAGCAGTGAATCGACTTTAAACTACGAGCAGTACTTC.

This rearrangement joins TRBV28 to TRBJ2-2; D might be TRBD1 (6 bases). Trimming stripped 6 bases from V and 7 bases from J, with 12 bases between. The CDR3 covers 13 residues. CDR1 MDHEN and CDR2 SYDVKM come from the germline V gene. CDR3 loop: CASRPGTNGELFF. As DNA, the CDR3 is TGTGCCAGCAGACCGGGGACAAACGGGGAGCTGTTTTTT.

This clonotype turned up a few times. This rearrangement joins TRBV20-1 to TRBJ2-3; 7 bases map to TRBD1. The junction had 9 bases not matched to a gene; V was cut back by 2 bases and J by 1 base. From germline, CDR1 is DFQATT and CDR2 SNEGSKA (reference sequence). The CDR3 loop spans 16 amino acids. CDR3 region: CSARRARGQGTDTQYF. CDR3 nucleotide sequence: TGCAGTGCTAGAAGGGCAAGGGGGCAAGGCACAGATACGCAGTATTTT.

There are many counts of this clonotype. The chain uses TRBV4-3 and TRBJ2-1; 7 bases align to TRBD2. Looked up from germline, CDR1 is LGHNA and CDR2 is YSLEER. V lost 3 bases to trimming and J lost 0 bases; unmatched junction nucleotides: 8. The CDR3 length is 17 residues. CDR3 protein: CASSHGRGTNSYNEQFF. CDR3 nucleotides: TGCGCCAGCAGCCATGGACGGGGGACTAACTCCTACAATGAGCAGTTCTTC.

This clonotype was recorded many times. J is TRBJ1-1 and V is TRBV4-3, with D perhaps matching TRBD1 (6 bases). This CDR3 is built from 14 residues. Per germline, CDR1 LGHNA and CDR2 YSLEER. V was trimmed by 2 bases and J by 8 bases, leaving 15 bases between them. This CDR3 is CASSQTLQGLEAFF. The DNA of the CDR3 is TGCGCCAGCAGCCAAACTTTACAGGGTCTAGAAGCTTTCTTT.

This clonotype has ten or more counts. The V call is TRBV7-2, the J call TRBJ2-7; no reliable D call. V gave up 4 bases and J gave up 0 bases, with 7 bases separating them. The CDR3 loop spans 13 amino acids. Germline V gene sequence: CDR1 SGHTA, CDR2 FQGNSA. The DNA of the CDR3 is TGTGCCAGCAGCTCGCAGAGCTCCTACGAGCAGTACTTC. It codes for CASSSQSSYEQYF. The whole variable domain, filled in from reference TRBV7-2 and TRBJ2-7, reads GAGVSQSPSNKVTEKGKDVELRCDPISGHTALYWYRQSLGQGLEFLIYFQGNSAPDKSGLPSDRFSAERTGGSVSTLTIQRTQQEDSAVYLCASSSQSSYEQYFGPGTRLTVT.

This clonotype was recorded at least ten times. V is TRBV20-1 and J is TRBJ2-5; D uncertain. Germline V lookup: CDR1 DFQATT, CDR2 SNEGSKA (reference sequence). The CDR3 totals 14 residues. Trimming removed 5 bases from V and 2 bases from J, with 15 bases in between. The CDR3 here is CSAGASGGQETQYF. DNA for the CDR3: TGCAGTGCTGGTGCCTCTGGTGGGCAAGAGACCCAGTACTTC.

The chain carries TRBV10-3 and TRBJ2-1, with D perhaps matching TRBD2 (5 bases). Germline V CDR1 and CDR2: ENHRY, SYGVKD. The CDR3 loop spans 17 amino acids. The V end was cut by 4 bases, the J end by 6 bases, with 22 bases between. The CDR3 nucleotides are TGTGCCATCAGTGGATCACTCGAGGGCCCCTCTACCAATGAGCAGTTCTTC. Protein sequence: CAISGSLEGPSTNEQFF.

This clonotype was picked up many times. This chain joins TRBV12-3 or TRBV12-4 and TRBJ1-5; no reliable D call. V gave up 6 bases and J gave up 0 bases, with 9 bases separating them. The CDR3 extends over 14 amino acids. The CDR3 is CASRRTNSNQPQHF. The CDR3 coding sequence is TGTGCCAGCAGGAGAACAAATAGCAATCAGCCCCAGCATTTT.

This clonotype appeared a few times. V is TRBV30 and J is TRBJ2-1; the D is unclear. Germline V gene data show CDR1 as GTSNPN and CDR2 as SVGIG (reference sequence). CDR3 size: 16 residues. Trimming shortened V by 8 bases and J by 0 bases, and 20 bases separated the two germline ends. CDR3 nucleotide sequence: TGTGCCCGGACCCTCAACCTCTCAAGCTCCTACAATGAGCAGTTCTTC. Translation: CARTLNLSSSYNEQFF.

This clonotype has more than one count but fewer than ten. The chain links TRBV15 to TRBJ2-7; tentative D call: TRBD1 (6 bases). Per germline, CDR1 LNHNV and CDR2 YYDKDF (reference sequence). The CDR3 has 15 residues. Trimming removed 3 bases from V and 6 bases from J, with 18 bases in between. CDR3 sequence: CATSSDPFGQREQYF. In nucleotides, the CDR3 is TGTGCCACCAGCAGTGACCCCTTCGGACAGCGCGAGCAGTACTTC.

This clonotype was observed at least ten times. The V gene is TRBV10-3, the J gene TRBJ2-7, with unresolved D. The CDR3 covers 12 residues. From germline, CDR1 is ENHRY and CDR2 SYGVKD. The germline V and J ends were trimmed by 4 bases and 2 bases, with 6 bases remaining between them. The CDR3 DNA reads TGTGCCATCAGTGGTCCTACCTACGAGCAGTACTTC. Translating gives CAISGPTYEQYF.